Listed here is a single T cell receptor beta chain. Trimming took 11 bases from V and 0 from J, leaving 13 bases between them. The CDR3 sequence is 13 residues long. Germline values: CDR1 SEHNR, CDR2 FQNEAQ (reference sequence). This entry is derived from a study of blood T cell repertoires in COVID-19. Overall study: The cDNA or gDNA used as material had been derived from T cells, B-cell-depleted T cells, or PBMCs.

Profiled with immunoSEQ multiplex PCR; TCRdb holds only in-frame clones, not every one. This repertoire shows 30,000 to 45,000 clones, approximately 80% found once; its top ten account for more than 8.5%. The chain is built from TRBV7-9 and TRBJ1-1; no reliable D call. Sequenced: peripheral blood. The sequence came from a man aged 55 to 69 in a cohort sampled during active COVID-19. CDR3 bases: TGTGCCGGAGAGCGGAGTCTGAACACTGAAGCTTTCTTT. Translation gives CAGERSLNTEAFF.